The clone carrying this T cell receptor (beta chain) was recorded at least ten times. The target antigen is unknown. The CDR3 regions of TCR beta were amplified from RNA transcripts. A set of HTBI primers served as the primers for a first-round RT-PCR of the TCR CDR3. TCRdb called the multiplex PCR reads again in MiXCR, with one record for every CDR3 protein. The repertoire holds fewer than 700,000 distinct CDR3 sequences, 17% seen once, with 15% to 20% in the top ten. Trimming took 2 bases from V and 5 from J, leaving 4 bases between them. CDR3 size: 12 residues. Germline V lookup: CDR1 SGDLS, CDR2 YYNGEE. These data are taken from a study of T cells in Graves' hyperthyroidism and ophthalmopathy. General study findings and limits: Blood also showed most of the thyroid clonotypes that were expanded above 0.001. In simple terms, a model built on 13 V-J features told ophthalmopathy apart from stable hyperthyroidism.

Among ophthalmopathy patients, the Clinical Activity Score reached at least 3, the NOSPECS grade reached at least 4, and duration remained under 3 months. The TCR sequence derives from a woman between 18 and 29 years old with Graves' ophthalmopathy. The sequenced sample consisted of blood. The rearrangement joins TRBV9 to TRBJ2-2; unclear D gene. Here the CDR3 reads CASSVVTGELFF. Here the CDR3 DNA reads TGTGCCAGCAGCGTGGTAACCGGGGAGCTGTTTTTT.